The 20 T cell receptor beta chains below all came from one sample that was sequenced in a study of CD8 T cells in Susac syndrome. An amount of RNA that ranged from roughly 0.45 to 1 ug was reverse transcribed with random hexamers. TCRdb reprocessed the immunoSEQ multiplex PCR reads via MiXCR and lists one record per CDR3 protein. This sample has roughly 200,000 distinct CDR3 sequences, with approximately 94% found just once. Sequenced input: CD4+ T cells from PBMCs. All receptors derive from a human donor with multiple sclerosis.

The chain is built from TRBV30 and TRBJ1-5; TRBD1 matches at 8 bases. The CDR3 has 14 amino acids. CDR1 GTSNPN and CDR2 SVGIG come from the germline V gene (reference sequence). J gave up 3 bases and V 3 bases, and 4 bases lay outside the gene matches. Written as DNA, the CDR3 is TGTGCCTGGAGAGGGACAGGAATCAATCAGCCCCAGCATTTT. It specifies CAWRGTGINQPQHF.

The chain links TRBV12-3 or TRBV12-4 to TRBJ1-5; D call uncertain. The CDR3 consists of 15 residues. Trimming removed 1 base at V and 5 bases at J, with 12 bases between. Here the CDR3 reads CASSLGTPGHQPQHF. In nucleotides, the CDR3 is TGTGCCAGCAGTTTAGGGACTCCTGGCCATCAGCCCCAGCATTTT.

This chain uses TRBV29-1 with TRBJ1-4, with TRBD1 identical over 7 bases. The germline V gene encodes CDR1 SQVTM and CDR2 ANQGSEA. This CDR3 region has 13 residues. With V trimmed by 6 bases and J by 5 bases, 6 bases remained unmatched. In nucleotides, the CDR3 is TGCAGCGTCGCCCAGGGGGAGAATGAAAAACTGTTTTTT. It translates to CSVAQGENEKLFF.

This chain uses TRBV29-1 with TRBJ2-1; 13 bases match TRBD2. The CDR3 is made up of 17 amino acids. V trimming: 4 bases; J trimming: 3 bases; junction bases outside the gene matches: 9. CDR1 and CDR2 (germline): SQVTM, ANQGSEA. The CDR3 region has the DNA TGCAGCGTTGGGCGAGGGACTAGCGGGAAAGACTACAATGAGCAGTTCTTC. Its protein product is CSVGRGTSGKDYNEQFF.

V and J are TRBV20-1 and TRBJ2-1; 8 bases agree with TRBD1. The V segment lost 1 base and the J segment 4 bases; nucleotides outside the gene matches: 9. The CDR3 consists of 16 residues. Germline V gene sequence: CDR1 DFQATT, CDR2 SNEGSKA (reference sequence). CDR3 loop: CSARVRTGRGYNEQFF. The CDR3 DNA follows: TGCAGTGCTAGAGTCCGGACAGGGCGTGGGTACAATGAGCAGTTCTTC.

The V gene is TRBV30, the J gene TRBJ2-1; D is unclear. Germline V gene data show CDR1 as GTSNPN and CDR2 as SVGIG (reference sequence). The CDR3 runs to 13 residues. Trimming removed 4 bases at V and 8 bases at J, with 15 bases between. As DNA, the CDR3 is TGTGCCTGGAACGTACCAGGAACCCATGAGCAGTTCTTC. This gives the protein CAWNVPGTHEQFF. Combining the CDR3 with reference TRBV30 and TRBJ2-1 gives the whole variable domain SQTIHQWPATLVQPVGSPLSLECTVEGTSNPNLYWYRQAAGRGLQLLFYSVGIGQISSEVPQNLSASRPQDRQFILSSKKLLLSDSGFYLCAWNVPGTHEQFFGPGTRLTVL.

In DNA form, the CDR3 reads TGTGCCATCAGTCCCCCCGGGGGCGCGACAGATACGCAGTATTTT. As protein: CAISPPGGATDTQYF. V gene TRBV10-3 combines with J gene TRBJ2-3; the D call may be TRBD1 or TRBD2 (6 bases each). Germline assignment: CDR1 ENHRY and CDR2 SYGVKD. The length of the CDR3 is 15 residues. The V end was cut by 5 bases, the J end by 3 bases, with 15 bases between.

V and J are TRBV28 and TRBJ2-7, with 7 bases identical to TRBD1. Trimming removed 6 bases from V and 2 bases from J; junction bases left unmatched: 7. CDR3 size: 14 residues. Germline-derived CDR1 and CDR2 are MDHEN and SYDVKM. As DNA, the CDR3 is TGTGCCAGCAGAACGACAGGGACAGCCTACGAGCAGTACTTC. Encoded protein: CASRTTGTAYEQYF.

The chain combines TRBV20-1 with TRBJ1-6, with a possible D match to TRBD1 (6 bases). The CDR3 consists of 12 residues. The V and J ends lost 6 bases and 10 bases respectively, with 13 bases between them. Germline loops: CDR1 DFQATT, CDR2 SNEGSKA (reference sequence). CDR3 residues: CSAGRRGSPLHF. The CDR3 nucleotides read TGCAGTGCCGGCCGGAGGGGGTCACCCCTCCACTTT.

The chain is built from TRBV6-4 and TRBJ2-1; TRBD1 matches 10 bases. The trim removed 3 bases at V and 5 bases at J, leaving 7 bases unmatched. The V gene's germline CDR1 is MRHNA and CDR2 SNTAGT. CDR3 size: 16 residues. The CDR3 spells CASSEEDRGNHNEQFF. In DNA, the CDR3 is TGTGCCAGCAGTGAAGAGGACAGGGGGAATCACAATGAGCAGTTCTTC.

The CDR3 region has the DNA TGCAGTGCCCCCGGCAGGATGACAGGGTACAATGAGCAGTTCTTC. It specifies CSAPGRMTGYNEQFF. The chain uses TRBV20-1 and TRBJ2-1; 7 bases align to TRBD1. The CDR3 consists of 15 residues. In germline, CDR1 is DFQATT, CDR2 SNEGSKA (reference sequence). Germline trimming cut 6 bases from V and 4 bases from J; bases unmatched to any gene: 12.

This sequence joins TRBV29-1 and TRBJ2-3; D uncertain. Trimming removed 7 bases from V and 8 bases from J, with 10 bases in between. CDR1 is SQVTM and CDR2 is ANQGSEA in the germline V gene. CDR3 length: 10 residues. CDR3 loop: CSGIIRTQYF. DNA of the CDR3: TGCAGCGGCATTATACGTACGCAGTATTTT.

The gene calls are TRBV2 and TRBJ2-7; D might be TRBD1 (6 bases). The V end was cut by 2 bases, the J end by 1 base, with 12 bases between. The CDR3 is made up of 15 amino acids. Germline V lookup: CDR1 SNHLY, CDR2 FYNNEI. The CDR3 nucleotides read TGTGCCAGCAGTGAAAACAGGGAACCTTCCTACGAGCAGTACTTC. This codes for CASSENREPSYEQYF.

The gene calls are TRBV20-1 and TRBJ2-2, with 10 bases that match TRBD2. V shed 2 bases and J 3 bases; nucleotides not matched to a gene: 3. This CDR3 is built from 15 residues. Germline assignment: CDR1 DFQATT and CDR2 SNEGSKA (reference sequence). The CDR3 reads CSARLAGDYTGELFF. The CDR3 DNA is TGCAGTGCTAGACTAGCGGGGGACTACACCGGGGAGCTGTTTTTT.

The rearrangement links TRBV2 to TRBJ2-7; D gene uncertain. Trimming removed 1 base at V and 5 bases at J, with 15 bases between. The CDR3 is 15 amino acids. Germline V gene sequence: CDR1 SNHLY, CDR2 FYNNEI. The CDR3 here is CASSEVTPPEDEQYF. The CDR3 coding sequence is TGTGCCAGCAGTGAAGTGACACCACCCGAGGACGAGCAGTACTTC.

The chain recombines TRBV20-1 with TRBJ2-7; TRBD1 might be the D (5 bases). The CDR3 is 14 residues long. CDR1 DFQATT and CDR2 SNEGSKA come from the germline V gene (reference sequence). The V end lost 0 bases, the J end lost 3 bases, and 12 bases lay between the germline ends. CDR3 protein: CSARDHTGGYEQYF. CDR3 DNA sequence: TGCAGTGCTAGAGATCATACAGGTGGCTACGAGCAGTACTTC.

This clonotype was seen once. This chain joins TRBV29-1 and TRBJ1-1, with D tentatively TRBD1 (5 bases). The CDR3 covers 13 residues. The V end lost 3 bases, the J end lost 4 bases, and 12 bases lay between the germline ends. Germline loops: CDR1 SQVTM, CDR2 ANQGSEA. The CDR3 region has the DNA TGCAGCGTTGAGTGGGCAGGGTCCACTGAAGCTTTCTTT. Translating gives CSVEWAGSTEAFF.

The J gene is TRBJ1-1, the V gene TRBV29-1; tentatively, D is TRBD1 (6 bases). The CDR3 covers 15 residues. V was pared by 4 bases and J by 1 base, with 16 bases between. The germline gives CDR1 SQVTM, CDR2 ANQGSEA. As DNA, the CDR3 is TGCAGCGTTGTTTGGTGGGGGCAGGCGAACACTGAAGCTTTCTTT. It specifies CSVVWWGQANTEAFF.

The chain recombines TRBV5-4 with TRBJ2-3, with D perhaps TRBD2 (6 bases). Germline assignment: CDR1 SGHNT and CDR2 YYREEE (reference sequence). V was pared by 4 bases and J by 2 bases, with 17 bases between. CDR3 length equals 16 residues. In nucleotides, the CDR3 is TGTGCCAGCAGCCCCCACTCCCGCGGGGACACAGATACGCAGTATTTT. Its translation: CASSPHSRGDTDTQYF.

The DNA of the CDR3 is TGTGCCTGGAGTGTAAGATATTCCCTAGCCAAAAACATTCAGTACTTC. This encodes CAWSVRYSLAKNIQYF. The chain has TRBV30 and TRBJ2-4, with D uncertain. Germline CDR1 GTSNPN, CDR2 SVGIG (reference sequence). The CDR3 is 16 residues long. Trimming left V 0 bases short and J 0 bases short, with 12 bases between.